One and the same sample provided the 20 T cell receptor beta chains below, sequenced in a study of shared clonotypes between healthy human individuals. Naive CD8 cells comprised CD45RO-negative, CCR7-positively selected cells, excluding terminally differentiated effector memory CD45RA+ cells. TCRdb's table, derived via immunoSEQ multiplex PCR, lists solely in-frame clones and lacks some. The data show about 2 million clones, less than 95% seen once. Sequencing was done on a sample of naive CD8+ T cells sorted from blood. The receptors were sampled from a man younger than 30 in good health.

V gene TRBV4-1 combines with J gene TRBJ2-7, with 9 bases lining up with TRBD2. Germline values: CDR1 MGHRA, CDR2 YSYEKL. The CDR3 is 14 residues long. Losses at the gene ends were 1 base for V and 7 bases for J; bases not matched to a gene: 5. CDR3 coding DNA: TGCGCCAGCAGCCAAGCTAGCGGGATGGGTGAGCAGTACTTC. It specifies CASSQASGMGEQYF.

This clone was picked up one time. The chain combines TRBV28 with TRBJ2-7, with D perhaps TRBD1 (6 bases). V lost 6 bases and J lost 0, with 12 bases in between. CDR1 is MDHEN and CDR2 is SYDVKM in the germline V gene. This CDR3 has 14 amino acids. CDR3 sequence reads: CASRKEGGSYEQYF. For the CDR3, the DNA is TGTGCCAGCAGGAAGGAAGGGGGCTCCTACGAGCAGTACTTC.

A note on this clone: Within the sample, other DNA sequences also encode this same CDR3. CDR3 bases: TGCGCCAGCAGCCTAAGGGGACCTACAGATACGCAGTATTTT. Translated, it gives CASSLRGPTDTQYF. This chain joins TRBV5-1 and TRBJ2-3, with D tentatively TRBD1 or TRBD2 (5 bases each). This CDR3 has 14 amino acids. Germline V gene data show CDR1 as SGHRS and CDR2 as YFSETQ. The V gene lost 4 bases and the J gene lost 3 bases, with 12 bases spanning the gap. Using reference TRBV5-1 and TRBJ2-3 for the parts outside the CDR3, the full variable domain is KAGVTQTPRYLIKTRGQQVTLSCSPISGHRSVSWYQQTPGQGLQFLFEYFSETQRNKGNFPGRFSGRQFSNSRSEMNVSTLELGDSALYLCASSLRGPTDTQYFGPGTRLTVL.

CDR3 loop: CASSPAGGLAAYEQYF. The DNA of the CDR3 is TGCGCCAGCAGCCCCGCCGGGGGACTAGCGGCTTACGAGCAGTACTTC. V usage is TRBV5-1 and J usage is TRBJ2-7; 11 bases line up with TRBD2. J gave up 4 bases and V 4 bases, and 10 bases lay outside the gene matches. The CDR3 has 16 amino acids. Germline loops: CDR1 SGHRS, CDR2 YFSETQ.

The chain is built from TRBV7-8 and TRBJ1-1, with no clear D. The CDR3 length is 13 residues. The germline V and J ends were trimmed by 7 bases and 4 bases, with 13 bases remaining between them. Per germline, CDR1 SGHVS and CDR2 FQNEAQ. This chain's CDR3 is CASTLVSGTEAFF. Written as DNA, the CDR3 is TGTGCCAGCACTCTCGTATCGGGCACTGAAGCTTTCTTT.

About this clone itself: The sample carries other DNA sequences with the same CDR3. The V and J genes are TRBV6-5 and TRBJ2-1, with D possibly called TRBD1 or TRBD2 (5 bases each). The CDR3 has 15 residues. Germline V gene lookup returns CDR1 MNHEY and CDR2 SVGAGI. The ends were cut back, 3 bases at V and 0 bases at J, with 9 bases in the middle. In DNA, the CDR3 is TGTGCCAGCAGTTATGGGGGTAGCTCCTACAATGAGCAGTTCTTC. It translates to CASSYGGSSYNEQFF.

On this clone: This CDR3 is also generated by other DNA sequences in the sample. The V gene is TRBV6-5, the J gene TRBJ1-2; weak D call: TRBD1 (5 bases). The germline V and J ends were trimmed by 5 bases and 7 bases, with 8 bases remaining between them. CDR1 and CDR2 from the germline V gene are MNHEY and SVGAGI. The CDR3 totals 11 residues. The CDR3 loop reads CASSGGGGYTF. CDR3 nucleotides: TGTGCCAGCAGTGGGGGAGGTGGCTACACCTTC.

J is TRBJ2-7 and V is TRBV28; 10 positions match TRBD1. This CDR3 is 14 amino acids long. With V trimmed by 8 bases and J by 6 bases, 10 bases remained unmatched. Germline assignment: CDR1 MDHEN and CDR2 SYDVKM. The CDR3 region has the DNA TGTGCCAGCCTGGACAGGGGGACTCCGGGCGAGCAGTACTTC. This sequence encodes CASLDRGTPGEQYF. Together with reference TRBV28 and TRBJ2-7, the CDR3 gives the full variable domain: DVKVTQSSRYLVKRTGEKVFLECVQDMDHENMFWYRQDPGLGLRLIYFSYDVKMKEKGDIPEGYSVSREKKERFSLILESASTNQTSMYLCASLDRGTPGEQYFGPGTRLTVT.

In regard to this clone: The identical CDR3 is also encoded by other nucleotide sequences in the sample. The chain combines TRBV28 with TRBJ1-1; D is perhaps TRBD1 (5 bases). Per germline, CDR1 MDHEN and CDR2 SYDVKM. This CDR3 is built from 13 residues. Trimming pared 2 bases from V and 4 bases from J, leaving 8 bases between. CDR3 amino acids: CASSLAGSTEAFF. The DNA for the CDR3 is TGTGCCAGCAGTTTAGCAGGGTCCACTGAAGCTTTCTTT.

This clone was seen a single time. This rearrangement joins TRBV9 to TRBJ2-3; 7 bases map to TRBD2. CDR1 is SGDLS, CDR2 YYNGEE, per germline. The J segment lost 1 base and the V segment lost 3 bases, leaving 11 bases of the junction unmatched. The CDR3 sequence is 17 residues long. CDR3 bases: TGTGCCAGCAGCGAAGTTCTAAGGGGAGGGGGCACAGATACGCAGTATTTT. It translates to CASSEVLRGGGTDTQYF. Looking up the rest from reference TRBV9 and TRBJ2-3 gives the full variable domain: DSGVTQTPKHLITATGQRVTLRCSPRSGDLSVYWYQQSLDQGLQFLIQYYNGEERAKGNILERFSAQQFPDLHSELNLSSLELGDSALYFCASSEVLRGGGTDTQYFGPGTRLTVL.

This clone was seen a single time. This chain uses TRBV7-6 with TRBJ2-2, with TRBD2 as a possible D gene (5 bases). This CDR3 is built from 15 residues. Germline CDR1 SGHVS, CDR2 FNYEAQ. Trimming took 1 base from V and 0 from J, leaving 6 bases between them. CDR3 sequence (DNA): TGTGCCAGCAGCTTAGGGGAGTCGAACACCGGGGAGCTGTTTTTT. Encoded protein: CASSLGESNTGELFF. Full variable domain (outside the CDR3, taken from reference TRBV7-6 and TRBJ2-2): GAGVSQSPRYKVTKRGQDVALRCDPISGHVSLYWYRQALGQGPEFLTYFNYEAQQDKSGLPNDRFSAERPEGSISTLTIQRTEQRDSAMYRCASSLGESNTGELFFGEGSRLTVL.

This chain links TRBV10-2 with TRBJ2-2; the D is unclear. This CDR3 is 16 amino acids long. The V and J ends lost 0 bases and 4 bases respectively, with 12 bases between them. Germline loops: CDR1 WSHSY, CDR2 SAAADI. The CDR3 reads CASSESAILGTGELFF. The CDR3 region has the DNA TGCGCCAGCAGTGAGTCGGCTATTTTAGGCACCGGGGAGCTGTTTTTT.

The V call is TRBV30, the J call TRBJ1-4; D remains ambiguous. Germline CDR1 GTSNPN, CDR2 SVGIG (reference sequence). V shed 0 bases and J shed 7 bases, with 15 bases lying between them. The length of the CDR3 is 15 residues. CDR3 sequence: CAWSVSRGVSEKLFF. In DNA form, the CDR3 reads TGTGCCTGGAGTGTCTCCCGGGGAGTAAGTGAAAAACTGTTTTTT.

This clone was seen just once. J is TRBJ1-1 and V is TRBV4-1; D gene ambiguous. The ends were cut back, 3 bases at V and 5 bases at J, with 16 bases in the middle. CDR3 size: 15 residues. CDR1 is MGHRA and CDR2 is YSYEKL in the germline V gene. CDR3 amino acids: CASSHSLEGLTEAFF. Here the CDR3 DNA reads TGCGCCAGCAGCCACTCCCTGGAGGGTTTGACTGAAGCTTTCTTT.

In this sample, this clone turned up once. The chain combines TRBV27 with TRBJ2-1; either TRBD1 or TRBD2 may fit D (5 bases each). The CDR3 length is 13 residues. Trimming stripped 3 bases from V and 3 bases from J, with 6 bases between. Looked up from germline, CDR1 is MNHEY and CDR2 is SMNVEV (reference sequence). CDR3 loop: CASSLGDYNEQFF. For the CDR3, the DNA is TGTGCCAGCAGTTTGGGGGACTACAATGAGCAGTTCTTC.

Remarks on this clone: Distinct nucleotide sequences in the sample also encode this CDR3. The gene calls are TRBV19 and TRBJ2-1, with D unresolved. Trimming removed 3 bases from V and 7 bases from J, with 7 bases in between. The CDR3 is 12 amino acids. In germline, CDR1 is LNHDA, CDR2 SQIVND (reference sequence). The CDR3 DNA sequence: TGTGCCAGTAGTATCTTCGGGAATGAGCAGTTCTTC. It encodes CASSIFGNEQFF.

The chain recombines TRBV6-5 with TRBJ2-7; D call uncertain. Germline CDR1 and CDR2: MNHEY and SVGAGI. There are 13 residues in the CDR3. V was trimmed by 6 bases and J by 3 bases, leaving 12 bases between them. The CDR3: CASRGLGYYEQYF. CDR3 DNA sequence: TGTGCCAGCAGAGGGCTAGGCTACTACGAGCAGTACTTC.

The chain's CDR3 is CASSVSPSPVGQTNEKLFF. In DNA, the CDR3 is TGTGCCAGCAGTGTGTCCCCTTCCCCGGTGGGACAAACTAATGAAAAACTGTTTTTT. The rearrangement joins TRBV2 to TRBJ1-4; D may be TRBD1 (6 bases). Germline loops: CDR1 SNHLY, CDR2 FYNNEI. V was shortened by 4 bases and J by 1 base, with 22 bases between the two germline ends. This CDR3 is 19 amino acids long.

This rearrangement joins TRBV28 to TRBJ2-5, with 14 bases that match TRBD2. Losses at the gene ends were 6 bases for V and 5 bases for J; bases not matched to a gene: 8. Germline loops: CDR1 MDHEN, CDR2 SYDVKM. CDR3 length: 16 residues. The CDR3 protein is CASRGLAGGYTETQYF. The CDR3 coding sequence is TGTGCCAGCAGAGGACTAGCGGGGGGCTATACGGAGACCCAGTACTTC.

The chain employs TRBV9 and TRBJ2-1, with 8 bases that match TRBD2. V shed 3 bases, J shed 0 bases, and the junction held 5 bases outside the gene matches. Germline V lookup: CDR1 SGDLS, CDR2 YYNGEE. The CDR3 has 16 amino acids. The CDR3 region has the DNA TGTGCCAGCAGCGACAACAGCGGGGGCTCCTACAATGAGCAGTTCTTC. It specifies CASSDNSGGSYNEQFF.